This T cell receptor (beta chain) was sequenced during a study of blood T cells in healthy people across ages. This clonotype was observed a few times. Its matching antigen is unknown. With a J-beta primer mix and a sample-barcoded 5' primer, a second PCR ran about 6 to 11 cycles. Via MiXCR, TCRdb re-called the 5' RACE reads, giving one row per CDR3 protein. This sample has about 800,000 distinct CDR3 sequences; roughly 25% occur once, and the top ten carry approximately 4%. General study findings and limits: The study found TCR beta diversity correlated strongly with naive T cell percentage. The long-lived group displayed more naive CD4+ cells, plus higher diversity, than the aged donors did.

This same sample was also taken into another study, of T cells of mothers and their children.

Sequencing was performed on blood. This clonotype originated in a boy younger than 18 in good health.

CDR3 loop: CASSPQPGQRDGYTF. DNA of the CDR3: TGTGCCAGCAGCCCCCAACCAGGACAGAGAGATGGCTACACCTTC. The chain has TRBV7-3 and TRBJ1-2, with D possibly matching TRBD1 (6 bases). CDR3 size: 15 residues. V was cut by 5 bases and J by 6 bases, with 19 bases left in between. Germline CDR1 is SGHTA and CDR2 is FQGTGA.